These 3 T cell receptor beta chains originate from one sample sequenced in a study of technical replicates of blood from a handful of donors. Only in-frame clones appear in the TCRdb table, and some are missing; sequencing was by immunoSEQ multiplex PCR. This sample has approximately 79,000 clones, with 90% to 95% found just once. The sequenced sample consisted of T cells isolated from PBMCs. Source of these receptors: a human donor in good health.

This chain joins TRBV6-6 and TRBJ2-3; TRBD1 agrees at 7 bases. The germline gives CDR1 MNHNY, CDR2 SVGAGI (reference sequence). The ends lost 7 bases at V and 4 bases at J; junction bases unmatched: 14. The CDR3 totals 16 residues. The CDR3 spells CASISNPGQAADTQYF. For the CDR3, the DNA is TGTGCCAGCATCTCAAACCCCGGACAGGCGGCAGATACGCAGTATTTT.

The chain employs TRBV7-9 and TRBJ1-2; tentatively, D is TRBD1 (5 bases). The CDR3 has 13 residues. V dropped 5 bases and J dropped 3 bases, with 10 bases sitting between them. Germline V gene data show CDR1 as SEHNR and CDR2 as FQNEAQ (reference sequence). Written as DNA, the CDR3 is TGTGCCAGCAGCCAAGGGGAGGACTATGGCTACACCTTC. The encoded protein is CASSQGEDYGYTF.

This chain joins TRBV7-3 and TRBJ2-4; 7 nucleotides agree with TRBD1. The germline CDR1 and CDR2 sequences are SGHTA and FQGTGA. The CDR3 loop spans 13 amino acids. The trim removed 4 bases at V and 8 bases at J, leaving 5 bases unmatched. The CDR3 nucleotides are TGTGCCAGCAGCTCGAGAGGGGGCTACATTCAGTACTTC. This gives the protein CASSSRGGYIQYF.